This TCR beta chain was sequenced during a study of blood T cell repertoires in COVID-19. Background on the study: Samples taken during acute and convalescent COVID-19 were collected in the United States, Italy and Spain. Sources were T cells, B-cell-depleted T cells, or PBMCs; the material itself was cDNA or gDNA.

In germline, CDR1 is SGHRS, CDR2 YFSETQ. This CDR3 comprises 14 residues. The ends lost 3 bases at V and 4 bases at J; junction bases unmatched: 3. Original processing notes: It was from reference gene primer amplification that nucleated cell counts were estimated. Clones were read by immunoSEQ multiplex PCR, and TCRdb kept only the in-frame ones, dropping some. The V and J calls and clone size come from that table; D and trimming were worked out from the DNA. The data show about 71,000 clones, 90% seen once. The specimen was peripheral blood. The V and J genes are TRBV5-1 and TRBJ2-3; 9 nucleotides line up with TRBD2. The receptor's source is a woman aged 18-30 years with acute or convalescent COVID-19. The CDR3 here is CASSSSGVPDTQYF. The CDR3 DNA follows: TGCGCCAGCAGCTCTAGCGGGGTACCAGATACGCAGTATTTT.